These 25 T cell receptor beta chains were sequenced from one sample in a study of regulatory T cells in long-lasting Graves disease. CDR3 regions were amplified by Arm-PCR using iRepertoire HTBI primers to build TCR beta libraries. TCRdb reprocessed the multiplex PCR reads with MiXCR, giving one entry per CDR3 protein. The sample records roughly 520,000 distinct CDR3 sequences, around 12% being singletons. As for time point: newly diagnosed GD, antithyroid drugs for less than 3 months. PBMC-derived RNA was used for the TCR library. The same data also went into a second study, on T cells in Graves' hyperthyroidism and ophthalmopathy.

The sequenced sample was peripheral blood mononuclear cells (PBMCs), obtained at new diagnosis, from a patient treated with antithyroid drugs. The receptors were sampled from a woman aged 25 to 39 with Graves disease.

Many counts were recorded for this clonotype. The chain combines TRBV28 with TRBJ2-7, with 14 positions matching TRBD2. V was pared by 4 bases and J by 6 bases, with 5 bases of the junction left unmatched. Germline V gene lookup returns CDR1 MDHEN and CDR2 SYDVKM. This CDR3 has 15 residues. The CDR3 region is CASSSPGLAGAEQYF. The DNA for the CDR3 is TGTGCCAGCAGTTCGCCGGGACTAGCGGGAGCCGAGCAGTACTTC.

This clonotype was seen ten or more times. CDR3 coding DNA: TGTGCCAGCAGTTACTCGACTGGGGGGGATACGCAGTATTTT. It encodes CASSYSTGGDTQYF. This sequence joins TRBV6-5 and TRBJ2-3; D may be TRBD2 (6 bases). Trimming stripped 0 bases from V and 6 bases from J, with 10 bases between. From germline, CDR1 is MNHEY and CDR2 SVGAGI. The CDR3 runs 14 residues.

This clonotype was counted at least ten times. The rearrangement joins TRBV5-1 to TRBJ2-7; 9 positions match TRBD1. With 0 bases clipped from V and 6 bases from J, the junction kept 4 bases outside the gene matches. Looked up from germline, CDR1 is SGHRS and CDR2 is YFSETQ. The length of the CDR3 is 14 residues. The CDR3 DNA sequence: TGCGCCAGCAGCTTGGTTACAGGGGGCGGCGAGCAGTACTTC. Protein: CASSLVTGGGEQYF.

This clonotype was detected ten times or more. V gene TRBV30 combines with J gene TRBJ1-1; 9 bases align to TRBD1. The J segment lost 5 bases and the V segment lost 1 base, leaving 5 bases of the junction unmatched. CDR1 GTSNPN and CDR2 SVGIG come from the germline V gene (reference sequence). The CDR3 length is 14 residues. The CDR3 DNA reads as TGTGCCTGGAGTGGGGACAGGGTTGGTACTGAAGCTTTCTTT. Translation: CAWSGDRVGTEAFF.

This clonotype has a count of ten or more. The chain recombines TRBV24-1 with TRBJ2-3, with TRBD1 as a possible D gene (6 bases). CDR1 is KGHDR and CDR2 is SFDVKD in the germline V gene. The CDR3 contains 14 residues. Trimming shortened V by 5 bases and J by 3 bases, and 11 bases separated the two germline ends. This chain's CDR3 is CATSVGRGTDTQYF. The DNA of the CDR3 is TGTGCCACCAGTGTTGGCAGGGGTACAGATACGCAGTATTTT.

A few counts support this clonotype. The chain carries TRBV7-2 and TRBJ2-2; D unresolved. This CDR3 has 16 residues. CDR1 is SGHTA and CDR2 is FQGNSA in the germline V gene. Trimming pared 1 base from V and 5 bases from J, leaving 14 bases between. CDR3 protein: CASSLDVGMVTGELFF. CDR3 DNA: TGTGCCAGCAGCTTAGATGTCGGTATGGTTACCGGGGAGCTGTTTTTT.

This clonotype was recorded at least ten times. The chain has TRBV30 and TRBJ2-7; tentative D call: TRBD1 (6 bases). The V gene lost 0 bases and the J gene lost 3 bases, with 9 bases spanning the gap. This CDR3 region has 13 residues. Per germline, CDR1 GTSNPN and CDR2 SVGIG (reference sequence). CDR3 in DNA: TGTGCCTGGAGTGTAGGGGGAAACTACGAGCAGTACTTC. It yields the protein CAWSVGGNYEQYF. Based on the CDR3 plus reference TRBV30 and TRBJ2-7, the full variable domain is SQTIHQWPATLVQPVGSPLSLECTVEGTSNPNLYWYRQAAGRGLQLLFYSVGIGQISSEVPQNLSASRPQDRQFILSSKKLLLSDSGFYLCAWSVGGNYEQYFGPGTRLTVT.

This sequence joins TRBV7-3 and TRBJ2-2; D tentatively reads TRBD1 or TRBD2 (5 bases each). Trimming took off 5 bases at V and 4 bases at J, with 20 bases between the two ends. This CDR3 region has 17 residues. Germline CDR1 SGHTA, CDR2 FQGTGA. The chain's CDR3 is CASSHGRAGRITGELFF. As DNA, the CDR3 is TGTGCCAGCAGCCACGGGCGGGCAGGGCGAATCACCGGGGAGCTGTTTTTT.

This clonotype was seen repeatedly, ten times or more. V usage is TRBV11-2 and J usage is TRBJ2-1, with 9 bases lining up with TRBD2. Losses at the gene ends were 2 bases for V and 9 bases for J; bases not matched to a gene: 5. The CDR3 extends over 14 amino acids. The germline CDR1 and CDR2 sequences are SGHAT and FQNNGV. The CDR3 here is CASSLNPAGGEQFF. CDR3 nucleotide sequence: TGTGCCAGCAGCTTAAACCCAGCGGGAGGTGAGCAGTTCTTC.

This clonotype was seen a few times. The chain combines TRBV10-3 with TRBJ2-1; D unresolved. CDR1 is ENHRY and CDR2 is SYGVKD in the germline V gene. Trimming left V 2 bases short and J 4 bases short, with 12 bases between. This CDR3 has 15 residues. The CDR3 loop is CAISEGPNLYNEQFF. The CDR3 nucleotides read TGTGCCATCAGTGAGGGGCCGAACCTATACAATGAGCAGTTCTTC.

This clonotype was detected ten times or more. The chain carries TRBV12-3 or TRBV12-4 and TRBJ2-6; no definite D call. V dropped 6 bases and J dropped 1 base, with 13 bases sitting between them. The CDR3 has 16 amino acids. CDR3 coding DNA: TGTGCCAGCAGCATAGAGACTCGTTCTGGGGCCAACGTCCTGACTTTC. Translated: CASSIETRSGANVLTF.

The table lists this clonotype with a few counts. This rearrangement joins TRBV19 to TRBJ2-4, with a possible D match to TRBD2 (5 bases). CDR1 and CDR2 (germline): LNHDA, SQIVND (reference sequence). The CDR3 is 16 amino acids. The V and J ends lost 4 bases and 0 bases respectively, with 13 bases between them. The DNA for the CDR3 is TGTGCCAGTAGTACCAGACTAACTATAGCCAAAAACATTCAGTACTTC. Amino acids: CASSTRLTIAKNIQYF.

The table lists this clonotype with a few counts. The chain uses TRBV4-3 and TRBJ2-7; 11 positions match TRBD2. CDR1 and CDR2 (germline): LGHNA, YSLEER. This CDR3 spans 13 amino acids. V gave up 8 bases and J gave up 3 bases; unmatched junction bases: 3. Here the CDR3 DNA reads TGCGCCAGCGACGGGACTAGCGGCTACGAGCAGTACTTC. Protein product: CASDGTSGYEQYF.

This clonotype showed up just a few times. V gene TRBV6-1 combines with J gene TRBJ2-1, with TRBD1 identical over 11 bases. Germline values: CDR1 MNHNS, CDR2 SASEGT. Germline trimming cut 5 bases from V and 8 bases from J; bases unmatched to any gene: 5. CDR3 length: 14 residues. For the CDR3, the DNA is TGTGCCAGCAGTCAATGGACAGGGGGCTATGAGCAGTTCTTC. This gives the protein CASSQWTGGYEQFF.

As for this clonotype: A far more abundant clone sits one base away, making this likely a read error. This chain connects TRBV5-1 to TRBJ2-2; TRBD1 might be the D (5 bases). This CDR3 is 14 amino acids long. Per germline, CDR1 SGHRS and CDR2 YFSETQ. CDR3 in DNA: TGTGTCAGCAAGGGCGACAGATCGGCCGGGGAGCTGTTTTTT. This gives the protein CVSKGDRSAGELFF. Full variable domain (remainder filled in from reference TRBV5-1 and TRBJ2-2): KAGVTQTPRYLIKTRGQQVTLSCSPISGHRSVSWYQQTPGQGLQFLFEYFSETQRNKGNFPGRFSGRQFSNSRSEMNVSTLELGDSALYLCVSKGDRSAGELFFGEGSRLTVL.

The V call is TRBV15, the J call TRBJ1-1; D not resolved. The CDR3 loop spans 14 amino acids. The V end was cut by 0 bases, the J end by 10 bases, with 15 bases between. Per germline, CDR1 LNHNV and CDR2 YYDKDF (reference sequence). For the CDR3, the DNA is TGTGCCACCAGCAGAGATTCGAAATTGGTGGGAGCTTTCTTT. As protein: CATSRDSKLVGAFF.

This clonotype was picked up many times. This sequence joins TRBV20-1 and TRBJ1-6; 7 bases map to TRBD1. The CDR3 covers 16 residues. Trimming at V came to 5 bases and at J to 10 bases, leaving 17 bases not matched to a gene. The germline V gene encodes CDR1 DFQATT and CDR2 SNEGSKA (reference sequence). CDR3 region: CSAPGGQPGTGSPLHF. CDR3 in DNA: TGCAGTGCTCCCGGGGGACAGCCTGGGACGGGCTCACCCCTCCACTTT.

The CDR3, as DNA: TGTGCCAGCAGCTTGAAAGGGACTCGACCCTACGAGCAGTACTTC. As protein: CASSLKGTRPYEQYF. The V and J genes are TRBV5-5 and TRBJ2-7, with D perhaps TRBD2 (6 bases). Germline V lookup: CDR1 SGHKS, CDR2 YYEKEE (reference sequence). The germline V and J ends were trimmed by 1 base and 2 bases, with 13 bases remaining between them. The CDR3 spans 15 residues.

The V call is TRBV12-3 or TRBV12-4, the J call TRBJ2-5; possibly TRBD2 for D (6 bases). Trimming removed 0 bases at V and 3 bases at J, with 11 bases between. The CDR3 covers 15 residues. CDR3 residues: CASSLALGGEETQYF. In nucleotides, the CDR3 is TGTGCCAGCAGTTTAGCGCTCGGGGGAGAAGAGACCCAGTACTTC.

Turning to this clonotype: A much larger clone differs by one base, so this may be a read error. This sequence joins TRBV6-2 or TRBV6-3 and TRBJ1-6; 9 nucleotides match TRBD1. The CDR3 has 15 residues. Germline V gene lookup returns CDR1 MNHEY and CDR2 SVGEGT. The CDR3 here is CAILSDGTGSSLLHF. The CDR3 DNA sequence: TGTGCCATCCTTTCGGATGGGACAGGGTCTTCACTCCTCCACTTT.

V and J are TRBV19 and TRBJ1-5; D uncertain. This CDR3 comprises 12 residues. Germline assignment: CDR1 LNHDA and CDR2 SQIVND (reference sequence). The germline V and J ends were trimmed by 3 bases and 11 bases, with 11 bases remaining between them. CDR3 sequence (DNA): TGTGCCAGTAGTATTCCCTCGATGGCCCAGCATTTT. Translating it yields CASSIPSMAQHF.

Note on this clonotype: A read error may be the cause here, since a much bigger clone is one base away. The chain carries TRBV6-2 or TRBV6-3 and TRBJ1-5, with 9 bases aligning to TRBD1. The CDR3 has 15 residues. Germline V lookup: CDR1 MNHEY, CDR2 SVGEGT. J gave up 7 bases and V 8 bases, and 12 bases lay outside the gene matches. The CDR3 protein is CASGPGTGSGQPQHF. The CDR3 region has the DNA TGTGCCAGCGGTCCCGGGACAGGGTCTGGGCAGCCCCAGCATTTT.

Concerning this clonotype itself: A read error may be the cause here, since a much bigger clone is one base away. V is TRBV6-2 or TRBV6-3 and J is TRBJ1-1; D perhaps matches TRBD1 (5 bases). Germline V gene lookup returns CDR1 MNHEY and CDR2 SVGEGT. V shed 6 bases and J shed 0 bases, with 11 bases lying between them. The CDR3 runs to 14 residues. The DNA for the CDR3 is TGTGCCAGCAGGAAACAGGATCTGAACACTGAAGCTTTCTTT. Translated, it gives CASRKQDLNTEAFF.

This clonotype was found a few times. The chain recombines TRBV5-6 with TRBJ1-1, with D uncertain. V lost 2 bases, J lost 3 bases, and 8 bases lay in between. This CDR3 has 13 residues. In germline, CDR1 is SGHDT, CDR2 YYEEEE. In nucleotides, the CDR3 is TGTGCCAGCAGCTTACTGGGCTACACTGAAGCTTTCTTT. Its translation is CASSLLGYTEAFF.

This clonotype was counted ten times or more. This sequence joins TRBV11-2 and TRBJ1-2, with 9 bases lining up with TRBD1. The CDR3 length is 13 residues. The J segment lost 7 bases and the V segment lost 5 bases, leaving 5 bases of the junction unmatched. Germline values: CDR1 SGHAT, CDR2 FQNNGV. In nucleotides, the CDR3 is TGTGCCAGCAGCCAACAGGGGGCTGGTGGCTACACCTTC. Its protein is CASSQQGAGGYTF.